The TCR beta chain described here comes from a study of cytomegalovirus exposure and HLA in healthy donors. Findings and caveats of the study: From TCR beta sequences, most subjects' HLA-A and HLA-B alleles were reportedly predicted accurately. It was shown in a later analysis that HLA-associated TCR beta chains were more clonally expanded than other, equally common chains.

The primer mix had 60 Vbeta and 13 Jbeta primers. Here immunoSEQ multiplex PCR was the method, and the copy in TCRdb shows in-frame clones only, minus some. Here the sample spans around 120,000 clones, roughly 80% being singletons. CDR1 SEHNR and CDR2 FQNEAQ come from the germline V gene (reference sequence). CDR3 length: 14 amino acids. J was trimmed by 2 bases and V by 4 bases; bases with no gene match: 5. With regard to this clone: As yet, its antigen is unknown.

This TCR was recovered from a man between 25 and 39 years old in good health and CMV-seronegative. J is TRBJ2-7 and V is TRBV7-9; the match to TRBD2 covers 7 bases. The sequenced sample was PBMCs. The CDR3 sequence is CASSSTGTTYEQYF. In DNA, the CDR3 is TGTGCCAGCAGCTCCACCGGGACTACCTACGAGCAGTACTTC.